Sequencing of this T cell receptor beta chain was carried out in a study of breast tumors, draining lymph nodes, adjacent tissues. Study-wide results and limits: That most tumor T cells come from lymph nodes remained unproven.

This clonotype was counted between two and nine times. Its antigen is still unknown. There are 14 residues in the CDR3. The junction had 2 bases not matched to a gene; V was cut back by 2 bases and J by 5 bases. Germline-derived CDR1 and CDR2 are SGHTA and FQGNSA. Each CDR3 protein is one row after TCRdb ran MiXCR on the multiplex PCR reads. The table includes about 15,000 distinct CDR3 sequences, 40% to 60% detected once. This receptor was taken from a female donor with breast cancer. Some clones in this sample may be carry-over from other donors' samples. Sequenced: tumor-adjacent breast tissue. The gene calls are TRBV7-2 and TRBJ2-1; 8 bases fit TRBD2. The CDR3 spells CASSLTSGDNEQFF. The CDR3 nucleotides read TGTGCCAGCAGCTTAACTAGCGGCGACAATGAGCAGTTCTTC.